The sequence of this TCR beta chain was determined in a study of CD8+ T cells in alopecia areata (dated by TCRdb to the late 2010s). Study-wide context: The treated patients, all with moderate-to-severe alopecia areata, were enrolled in an open-label pilot trial of oral tofacitinib given at 5 to 10 mg twice daily. Tofacitinib was administered for 6 to 18 months, and 6 months of follow-up off drug were then conducted to assess delayed response and recurrence. In treated patients, disease severity was measured using the SALT score, which gives the percentage of scalp surface area affected. In both human patients and the C3H/HeJ mouse model, the study applied high-throughput TCRbeta sequencing to look at T cell clonal expansion in alopecia areata. Human TCRbeta sequencing covered scalp tissue and sorted CD4+ and CD8+ peripheral blood T cells from patchy and totalis/universalis alopecia areata patients and healthy controls. Tofacitinib-treated patients had biopsies at baseline and at 4 and 24 weeks of treatment, with a later scalp biopsy in several patients. Scalp clonality was compared among normal scalp (n=4), patchy alopecia areata scalp (n=8), and alopecia totalis/universalis scalp (n=8). RNA was obtained with the PAXgene miRNA kit for fixed scalp, the miRNeasy kit for PBMCs, and the RNeasy kit for mouse skin. Amplification of TCRbeta CDR3 regions was done by immunoSEQ multiplex PCR using 35 Vbeta forward primers and 13 Jbeta reverse primers.

The library was built by means of the immunoSEQ multiplex PCR assay. To provide template for TCR sequencing, every sample had RNA extracted and reverse transcribed into cDNA. SuperScript III was used to make first-strand cDNA, primed with a 2:1 mix of oligo-dT and random hexamers. A synthetic immune receptor repertoire was used to measure amplification bias, and any remaining bias was corrected computationally. In the source study's methods: Raw reads were preprocessed to remove errors, and CDR3 was defined according to IMGT conventions as the region from the conserved cysteine to phenylalanine. Clonality was computed by normalizing Shannon entropy by log2 of the number of productive unique TCRs and subtracting the result from 1. Whether scalp clones were CD4 or CD8 was inferred by matching scalp TCRbeta sequences against CD4 and CD8 repertoires sorted from blood. As stored in TCRdb, this immuneACCESS dataset retains in-frame rearrangements with V and J assigned. A fraction of the clones does not appear; measured against another copy, unresolved V genes explain less than half of the discrepancy, and the remainder lacks a known reason. V and J calls and clone size are given by that table; D and trimming were obtained from the DNA. The sample table records 200,000 to 250,000 clones; 43% of these occur just once. The ten largest account for around 3% of the sample.

This clone has more than one count but fewer than ten. Its recognized antigen is unknown. Per-base quality was not reported, and no clone a single base away is much larger than it. From a lookup of the germline V gene, CDR1 and CDR2 are SQVTM and ANQGSEA. There are 13 amino acids in the CDR3, from cysteine to phenylalanine inclusive. Only the CDR3 DNA is retained, 39 bases long and in frame from the first base. V lost 7 bases and J lost 4 bases, and the count of bases not matched to a germline gene is 9. Broader findings and caveats from the paper: Compared with normal scalp, lesional scalp had higher clonality and more expanded CD8+ clones, particularly in alopecia totalis/universalis, a pattern that suggests antigenic drive. TCR sequences shared between patients were less clear than in mice, possibly partly because of HLA diversity in the patient population. Unlike mouse skin, which is dominated by gammadelta T cells, normal human skin has resident alphabeta T cells that are also sequenced, and this complicates analysis of the scalp TCR repertoire. Scalp clonality and the number of expanded CD8+ clones among the top 100 scalp clones were significantly decreased by tofacitinib. During tofacitinib treatment, many expanded lesional clones remained in scalp and blood, and this persistence may partly explain relapse after treatment is stopped. Because the treated cohort was small and had only one nonresponder, larger studies are needed to examine links between baseline CD8+ expansion and response.

The treatment or condition label, as the study defines it: oral pan-JAK inhibitor, 5-10 mg twice daily. Lesional scalp punch biopsies and peripheral blood were obtained from alopecia areata patients. After PBMCs were isolated by density centrifugation and stained for CD3, CD4 and CD8, a FACSAria was used to sort CD4+ and CD8+ T cells. This TCR was recovered from a human donor with alopecia areata. The sample was CD4+ T cells sorted from blood, taken at approximately week 37, from a patient treated with tofacitinib. The chain links TRBV29-1 with TRBJ2-7, and 8 junctional nucleotides match TRBD1. The CDR3 region reads CSGGQGGGYEQYF. The nucleotide sequence reads as follows: TGCAGCGGCGGACAGGGAGGAGGGTACGAGCAGTACTTC.